Sequencing of this TCR beta chain was carried out in a study of OX40 agonist ivuxolimab in advanced cancers. Whole-study findings and limits: Relatively little clonal expansion, among the lowest observed, appeared in partial responders at 0.1-3.0 mg/kg.

Any history of autoimmune disease or systemic immunosuppression disqualified patients. Profiled with immunoSEQ multiplex PCR; TCRdb holds only in-frame clones, not every one. The sample gives about 7,300 clones, about 80% of which show up once; 15% to 20% is in the top ten. Worth noting for this clone: Its antigen remains unidentified.

J was trimmed by 0 bases and V by 4 bases; bases with no gene match: 1. Germline CDR1 and CDR2: LNHDA and SQIVND (reference sequence). The CDR3 is made up of 15 amino acids. The chain links TRBV19 to TRBJ2-1; 9 nucleotides match TRBD2. Sequencing was performed on CD4+ or CD8+ T cells sorted from blood, taken in a trial of the OX40 agonist ivuxolimab. This clonotype was obtained from an adult with an advanced solid tumor such as melanoma, head and neck, liver or kidney cancer. DNA of the CDR3: TGTGCCAGTAGTACTAGCGGGGTCTCCTACAATGAGCAGTTCTTC. Its protein is CASSTSGVSYNEQFF. The full variable domain, its missing parts supplied by reference TRBV19 and TRBJ2-1, is DGGITQSPKYLFRKEGQNVTLSCEQNLNHDAMYWYRQDPGQGLRLIYYSQIVNDFQKGDIAEGYSVSREKKESFPLTVTSAQKNPTAFYLCASSTSGVSYNEQFFGPGTRLTVL.